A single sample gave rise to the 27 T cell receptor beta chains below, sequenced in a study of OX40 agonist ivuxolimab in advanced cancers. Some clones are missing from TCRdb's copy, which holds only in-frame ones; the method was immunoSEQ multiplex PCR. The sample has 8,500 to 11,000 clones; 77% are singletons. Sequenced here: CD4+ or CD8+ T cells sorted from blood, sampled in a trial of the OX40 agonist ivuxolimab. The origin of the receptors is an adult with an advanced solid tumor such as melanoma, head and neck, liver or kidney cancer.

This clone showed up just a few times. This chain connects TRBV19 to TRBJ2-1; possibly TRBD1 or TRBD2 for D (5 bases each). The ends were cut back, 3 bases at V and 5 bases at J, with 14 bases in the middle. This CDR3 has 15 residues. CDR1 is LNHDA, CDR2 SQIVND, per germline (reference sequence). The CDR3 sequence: CASSMFYRDHNEQFF. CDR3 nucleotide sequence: TGTGCCAGTAGTATGTTCTACCGGGACCACAATGAGCAGTTCTTC. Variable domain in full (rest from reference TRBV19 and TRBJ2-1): DGGITQSPKYLFRKEGQNVTLSCEQNLNHDAMYWYRQDPGQGLRLIYYSQIVNDFQKGDIAEGYSVSREKKESFPLTVTSAQKNPTAFYLCASSMFYRDHNEQFFGPGTRLTVL.

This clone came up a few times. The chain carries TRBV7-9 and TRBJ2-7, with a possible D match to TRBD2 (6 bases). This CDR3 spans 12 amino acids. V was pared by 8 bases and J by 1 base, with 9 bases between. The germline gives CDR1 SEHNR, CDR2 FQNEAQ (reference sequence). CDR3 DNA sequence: TGTGCCAGCGCTGCGGGGTCCTACGAGCAGTACTTC. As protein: CASAAGSYEQYF.

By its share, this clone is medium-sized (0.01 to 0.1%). CDR3: CASSLAGQGGEKLFF. Written as DNA, the CDR3 is TGTGCCAGCAGCTTGGCGGGACAGGGAGGTGAAAAACTGTTTTTT. The genes are TRBV5-6 and TRBJ1-4, with 9 bases identical to TRBD1. After removal of 0 bases from V and 7 bases from J, the junction contained 4 bases not matched to a gene. There are 15 residues in the CDR3. Germline-derived CDR1 and CDR2 are SGHDT and YYEEEE.

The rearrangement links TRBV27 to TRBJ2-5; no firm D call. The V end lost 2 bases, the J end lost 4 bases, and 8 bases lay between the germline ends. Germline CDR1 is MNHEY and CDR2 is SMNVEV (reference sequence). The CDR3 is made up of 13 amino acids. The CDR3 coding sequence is TGTGCCAGCAGTTTAACCCAACTAGAGACCCAGTACTTC. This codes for CASSLTQLETQYF.

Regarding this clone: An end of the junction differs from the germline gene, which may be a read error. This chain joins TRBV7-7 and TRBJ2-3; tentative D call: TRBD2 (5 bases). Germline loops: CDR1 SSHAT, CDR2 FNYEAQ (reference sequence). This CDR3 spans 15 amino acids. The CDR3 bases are TGTGCTAGCAGCCCTAGTGATCTCGGGGAGGATACGCAGTATTTT. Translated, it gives CASSPSDLGEDTQYF.

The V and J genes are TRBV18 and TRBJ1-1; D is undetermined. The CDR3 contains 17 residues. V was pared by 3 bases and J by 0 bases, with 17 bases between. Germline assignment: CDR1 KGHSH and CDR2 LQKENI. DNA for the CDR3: TGTGCCAGCTCACCGTTTGAGGAAAAAAAGTTGAACACTGAAGCTTTCTTT. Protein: CASSPFEEKKLNTEAFF.

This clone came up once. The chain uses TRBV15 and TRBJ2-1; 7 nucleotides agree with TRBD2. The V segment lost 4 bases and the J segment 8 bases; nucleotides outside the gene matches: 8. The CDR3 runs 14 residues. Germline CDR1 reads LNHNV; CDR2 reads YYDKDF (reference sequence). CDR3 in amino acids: CATSKEGSGHEQFF. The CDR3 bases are TGTGCCACCAGCAAGGAAGGTAGCGGGCATGAGCAGTTCTTC.

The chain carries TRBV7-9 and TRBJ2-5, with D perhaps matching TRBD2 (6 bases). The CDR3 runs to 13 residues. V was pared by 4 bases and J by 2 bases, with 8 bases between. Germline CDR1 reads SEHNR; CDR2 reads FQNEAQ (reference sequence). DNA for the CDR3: TGTGCCAGCAGCTCGACTAGTCAAGAGACCCAGTACTTC. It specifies CASSSTSQETQYF.

Here the CDR3 reads CASSDYTGEEFF. The DNA for the CDR3 is TGTGCCAGCAGCGACTATACAGGGGAGGAGTTCTTC. The chain couples TRBV7-2 to TRBJ2-1; D is perhaps TRBD1 (7 bases). CDR3 size: 12 residues. Germline CDR1 SGHTA, CDR2 FQGNSA. V was clipped by 5 bases and J by 14 bases, with 16 bases between them.

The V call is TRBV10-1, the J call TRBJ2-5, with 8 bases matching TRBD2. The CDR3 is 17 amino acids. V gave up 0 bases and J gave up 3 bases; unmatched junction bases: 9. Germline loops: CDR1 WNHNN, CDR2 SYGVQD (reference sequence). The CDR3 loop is CASSESIGSGGKETQYF. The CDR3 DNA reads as TGCGCCAGCAGTGAGTCGATTGGCAGCGGGGGCAAAGAGACCCAGTACTTC.

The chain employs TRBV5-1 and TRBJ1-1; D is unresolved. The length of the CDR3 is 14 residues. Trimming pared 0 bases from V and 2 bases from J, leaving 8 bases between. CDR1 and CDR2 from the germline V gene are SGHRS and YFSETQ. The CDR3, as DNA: TGCGCCAGCAGCTTGGCCCCGGGAAACACTGAAGCTTTCTTT. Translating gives CASSLAPGNTEAFF.

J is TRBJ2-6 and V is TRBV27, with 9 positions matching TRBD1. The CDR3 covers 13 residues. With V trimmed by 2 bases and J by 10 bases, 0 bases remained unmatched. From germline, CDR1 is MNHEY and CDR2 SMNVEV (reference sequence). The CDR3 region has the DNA TGTGCCAGCAGTTTAGGGACAGGGAACGTCCTGACTTTC. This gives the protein CASSLGTGNVLTF.

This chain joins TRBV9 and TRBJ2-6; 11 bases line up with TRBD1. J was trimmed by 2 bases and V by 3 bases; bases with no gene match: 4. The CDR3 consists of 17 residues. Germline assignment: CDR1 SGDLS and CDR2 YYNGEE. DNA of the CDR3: TGTGCCAGCAGCGAGGACAGGGGGCTACCTGGGGCCAACGTCCTGACTTTC. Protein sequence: CASSEDRGLPGANVLTF.

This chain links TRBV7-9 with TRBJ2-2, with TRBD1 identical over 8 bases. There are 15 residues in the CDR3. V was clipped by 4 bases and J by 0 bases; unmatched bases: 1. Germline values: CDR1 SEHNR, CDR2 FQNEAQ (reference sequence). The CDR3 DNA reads TGTGCCAGCAGCTCGACAGGGGCGAACACCGGGGAGCTGTTTTTT. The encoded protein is CASSSTGANTGELFF. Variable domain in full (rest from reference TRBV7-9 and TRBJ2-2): DTGVSQNPRHKITKRGQNVTFRCDPISEHNRLYWYRQTLGQGPEFLTYFQNEAQLEKSRLLSDRFSAERPKGSFSTLEIQRTEQGDSAMYLCASSSTGANTGELFFGEGSRLTVL.

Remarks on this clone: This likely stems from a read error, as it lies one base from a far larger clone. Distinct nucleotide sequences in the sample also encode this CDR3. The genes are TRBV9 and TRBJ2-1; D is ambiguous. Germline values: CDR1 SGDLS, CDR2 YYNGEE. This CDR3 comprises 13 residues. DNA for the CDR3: TGTGCTAGCAGCGTAGAGGACCGAAATGAGCAGTTCTTC. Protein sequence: CASSVEDRNEQFF. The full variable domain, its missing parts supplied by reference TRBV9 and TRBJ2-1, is DSGVTQTPKHLITATGQRVTLRCSPRSGDLSVYWYQQSLDQGLQFLIQYYNGEERAKGNILERFSAQQFPDLHSELNLSSLELGDSALYFCASSVEDRNEQFFGPGTRLTVL.

CDR3 residues: CASGLERGAYEQYF. The CDR3 nucleotides read TGTGCCAGCGGTCTCGAGCGGGGGGCCTACGAGCAGTACTTC. The chain carries TRBV28 and TRBJ2-7, with 9 bases matching TRBD2. Per the germline V gene, CDR1 is MDHEN and CDR2 is SYDVKM. Trimming cost V 8 bases and J 2 bases; bases outside gene matches: 7. This CDR3 has 14 amino acids.

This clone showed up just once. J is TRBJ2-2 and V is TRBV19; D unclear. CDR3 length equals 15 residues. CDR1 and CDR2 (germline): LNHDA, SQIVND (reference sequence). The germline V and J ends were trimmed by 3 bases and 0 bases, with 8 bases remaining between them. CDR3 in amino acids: CASSIAVSNTGELFF. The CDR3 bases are TGTGCCAGTAGTATTGCAGTGTCGAACACCGGGGAGCTGTTTTTT.

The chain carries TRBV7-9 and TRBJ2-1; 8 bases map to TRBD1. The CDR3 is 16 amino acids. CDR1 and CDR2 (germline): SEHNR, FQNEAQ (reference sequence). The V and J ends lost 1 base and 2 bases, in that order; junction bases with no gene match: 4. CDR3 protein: CASSLVVDRAYNEQFF. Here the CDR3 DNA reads TGTGCCAGCAGCTTAGTTGTGGACAGGGCCTACAATGAGCAGTTCTTC. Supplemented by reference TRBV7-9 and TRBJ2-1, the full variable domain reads DTGVSQNPRHKITKRGQNVTFRCDPISEHNRLYWYRQTLGQGPEFLTYFQNEAQLEKSRLLSDRFSAERPKGSFSTLEIQRTEQGDSAMYLCASSLVVDRAYNEQFFGPGTRLTVL.

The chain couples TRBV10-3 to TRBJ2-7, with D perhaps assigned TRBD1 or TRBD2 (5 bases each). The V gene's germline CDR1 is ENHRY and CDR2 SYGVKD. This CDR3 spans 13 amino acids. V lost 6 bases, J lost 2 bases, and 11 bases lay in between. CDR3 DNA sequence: TGTGCCATCAGAAGGGACCCGACCTACGAGCAGTACTTC. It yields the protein CAIRRDPTYEQYF.

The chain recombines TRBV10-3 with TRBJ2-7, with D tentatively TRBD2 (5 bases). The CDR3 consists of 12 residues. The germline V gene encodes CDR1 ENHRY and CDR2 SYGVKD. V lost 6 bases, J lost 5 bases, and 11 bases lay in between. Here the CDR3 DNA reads TGTGCCATCAGGACGGAGGTAGACGAGCAGTACTTC. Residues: CAIRTEVDEQYF.

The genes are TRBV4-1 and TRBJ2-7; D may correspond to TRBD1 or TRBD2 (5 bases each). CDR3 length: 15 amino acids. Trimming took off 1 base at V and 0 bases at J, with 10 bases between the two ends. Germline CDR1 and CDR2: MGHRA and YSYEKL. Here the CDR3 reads CASSQAPGPSYEQYF. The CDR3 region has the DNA TGCGCCAGCAGCCAAGCCCCGGGACCCTCCTACGAGCAGTACTTC.

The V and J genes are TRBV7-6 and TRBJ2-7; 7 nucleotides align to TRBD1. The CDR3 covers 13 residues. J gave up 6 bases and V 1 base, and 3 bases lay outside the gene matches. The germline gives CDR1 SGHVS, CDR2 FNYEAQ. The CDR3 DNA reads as TGTGCCAGCAGCTTAGAGGGGGCAAGCGAGCAGTACTTC. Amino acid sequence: CASSLEGASEQYF.

Here the CDR3 reads CASSYSGDSFNEQFF. CDR3 DNA: TGTGCCAGCAGTTACTCAGGGGACTCGTTTAATGAGCAGTTCTTC. The rearrangement joins TRBV6-5 to TRBJ2-1; TRBD2 might be the D (6 bases). The germline V gene has CDR1 MNHEY and CDR2 SVGAGI. Trimming removed 0 bases at V and 7 bases at J, with 13 bases between. The CDR3 consists of 15 residues.

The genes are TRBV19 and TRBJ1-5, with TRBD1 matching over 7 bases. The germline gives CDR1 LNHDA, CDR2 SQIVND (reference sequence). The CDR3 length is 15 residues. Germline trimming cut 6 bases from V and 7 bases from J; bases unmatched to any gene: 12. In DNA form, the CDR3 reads TGTGCCAGTAGACAACGACAGGGAGGGGAGCAGCCCCAGCATTTT. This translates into CASRQRQGGEQPQHF.

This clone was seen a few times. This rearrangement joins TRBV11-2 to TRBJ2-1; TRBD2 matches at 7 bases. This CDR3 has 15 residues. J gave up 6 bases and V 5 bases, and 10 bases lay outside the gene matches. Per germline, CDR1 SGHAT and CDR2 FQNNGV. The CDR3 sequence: CASSPTSGILNEQFF. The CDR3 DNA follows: TGTGCCAGCAGCCCAACCAGCGGGATACTCAATGAGCAGTTCTTC.

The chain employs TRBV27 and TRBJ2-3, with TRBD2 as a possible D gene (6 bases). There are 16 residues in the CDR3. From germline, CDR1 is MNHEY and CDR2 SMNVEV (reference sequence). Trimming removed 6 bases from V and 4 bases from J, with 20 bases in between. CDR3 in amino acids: CASRPTSSSRPDTQYF. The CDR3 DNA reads TGTGCCAGCAGGCCCACTAGCTCCAGTCGCCCAGATACGCAGTATTTT.

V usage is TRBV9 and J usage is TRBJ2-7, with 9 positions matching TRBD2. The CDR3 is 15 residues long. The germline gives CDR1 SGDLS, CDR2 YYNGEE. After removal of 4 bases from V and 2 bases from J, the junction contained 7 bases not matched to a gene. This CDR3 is CASSRGAGGAYEQYF. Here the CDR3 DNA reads TGTGCCAGCAGCAGAGGGGCGGGAGGGGCCTACGAGCAGTACTTC.